This note documents a single T cell receptor (beta chain) sequence. The study extracted blood RNA from unsorted whole blood and also extracted germline DNA. This entry belongs to a study of tumor-infiltrating lymphocytes in primary liver carcinoma. Germline V gene sequence: CDR1 MNHEY, CDR2 SVGEGT. CDR3 size: 12 residues. Trimming cost V 7 bases and J 6 bases, with 13 bases left between them. TCR beta cDNA was reverse-transcribed from 400 to 500 ng of total RNA. The reaction used a constant-region primer and ProtoScript II reverse transcriptase. Researchers made the TCR beta libraries by running three nested multiplex PCR rounds with slightly modified ARM-PCR. In the first two PCR rounds, TRBV1-TRBV30 forward primers were paired with a C-beta reverse primer, and each round lasted approximately 10 cycles. TCRdb reanalysed the multiplex PCR reads using MiXCR and keeps one entry per CDR3 protein. There are about 180,000 distinct CDR3 sequences in the sample; about 60% occur only once, and about 72% lies in the top ten.

Material: peripheral blood. V is TRBV6-2 or TRBV6-3 and J is TRBJ2-7; D call uncertain. The source is a man aged 40-49 years with primary liver carcinoma and hepatitis B virus infection. CDR3 DNA sequence: TGTGCCAGCACCCTCAGGTTGGGCGAGCAGTACTTC. It codes for CASTLRLGEQYF.